Following are 29 T cell receptor beta chains from one sample sequenced in a study of blood T cell repertoires in COVID-19. The assay was immunoSEQ multiplex PCR, and TCRdb's table has in-frame clones only and misses some. In the table there are about 310,000 clones, around 90% of which are singletons. Sequencing was performed on PBMCs or T cells enriched from blood (not recorded which). The receptors were gathered from a woman younger than 35 who had recovered from COVID-19.

The chain couples TRBV7-2 to TRBJ1-6; 11 nucleotides match TRBD1. From germline, CDR1 is SGHTA and CDR2 FQGNSA. CDR3 length: 16 amino acids. V was clipped by 2 bases and J by 7 bases; unmatched bases: 4. The CDR3 nucleotides read TGTGCCAGCAGCTTATGGACAGGGGGCCAGAATTCACCCCTCCACTTT. This gives the protein CASSLWTGGQNSPLHF.

V gene TRBV6-5 combines with J gene TRBJ1-1, with 7 bases identical to TRBD1. Germline V gives CDR1 MNHEY, CDR2 SVGAGI. V shed 8 bases, J shed 5 bases, and the junction held 14 bases outside the gene matches. CDR3 size: 15 residues. The DNA of the CDR3 is TGTGCCAGCGATAAGAATAGGGGGCTGCGGACTGAAGCTTTCTTT. Translation: CASDKNRGLRTEAFF.

In nucleotides, the CDR3 is TGTGCCAGCAGTTACAACCGGGAGGGGTACGAGCAGTACTTC. Amino acid sequence: CASSYNREGYEQYF. The chain joins TRBV6-5 to TRBJ2-7; 8 nucleotides match TRBD2. V was pared by 2 bases and J by 4 bases, with 4 bases of the junction left unmatched. Germline CDR1 is MNHEY and CDR2 is SVGAGI. The CDR3 loop spans 14 amino acids.

The J gene is TRBJ1-1, the V gene TRBV19; the D is unclear. This CDR3 spans 14 amino acids. The V end lost 4 bases, the J end lost 2 bases, and 11 bases lay between the germline ends. The germline V gene encodes CDR1 LNHDA and CDR2 SQIVND (reference sequence). In nucleotides, the CDR3 is TGTGCCAGTAGTAATCTAGGTGGAAACACTGAAGCTTTCTTT. It encodes CASSNLGGNTEAFF.

V usage is TRBV7-9 and J usage is TRBJ2-2; 10 nucleotides line up with TRBD2. In germline, CDR1 is SEHNR, CDR2 FQNEAQ (reference sequence). This CDR3 has 15 residues. The trim removed 10 bases at V and 5 bases at J, leaving 10 bases unmatched. CDR3 protein: CATEGLAGVTGELFF. In nucleotides, the CDR3 is TGTGCCACCGAGGGGCTAGCGGGAGTTACCGGGGAGCTGTTTTTT.

The V gene is TRBV7-2, the J gene TRBJ1-5, with 7 bases lining up with TRBD1. Germline V gene data show CDR1 as SGHTA and CDR2 as FQGNSA. The length of the CDR3 is 14 residues. With V trimmed by 5 bases and J by 7 bases, 8 bases remained unmatched. The CDR3 bases are TGTGCCAGCAGCGGGCGGACAGGCGTCCAGCCCCAGCATTTT. The encoded protein is CASSGRTGVQPQHF.

V gene TRBV5-4 combines with J gene TRBJ1-1, with TRBD1 identical over 9 bases. The germline CDR1 and CDR2 sequences are SGHNT and YYREEE (reference sequence). This CDR3 region has 16 residues. Germline trimming cut 4 bases from V and 5 bases from J; bases unmatched to any gene: 12. In DNA form, the CDR3 reads TGTGCCAGCAGCCGAGGGACAGGGTTCCGGGAGACTGAAGCTTTCTTT. It specifies CASSRGTGFRETEAFF.

The gene calls are TRBV5-3 and TRBJ2-5; D perhaps matches TRBD2 (6 bases). TRBV5-3 is an open reading frame whose function is uncertain. Trimming pared 4 bases from V and 4 bases from J, leaving 17 bases between. The CDR3 totals 15 residues. The CDR3 loop reads CARSTFGGPGETQYF. In DNA form, the CDR3 reads TGTGCCAGAAGCACCTTCGGAGGGCCAGGAGAGACCCAGTACTTC.

In its sample, this clone was seen once. Other DNA sequences in the same sample also yield this CDR3. This chain uses TRBV7-2 with TRBJ2-7; 11 bases map to TRBD2. V trimming: 5 bases; J trimming: 4 bases; junction bases outside the gene matches: 7. There are 15 residues in the CDR3. CDR1 SGHTA and CDR2 FQGNSA come from the germline V gene. Here the CDR3 DNA reads TGTGCCAGCAGCACTAGCGGGGGCTCCGCGTACGAGCAGTACTTC. This gives the protein CASSTSGGSAYEQYF.

The CDR3 DNA sequence: TGTGCCAGCATCTTGGTTCAGGGGAACACTGAAGCTTTCTTT. Translated: CASILVQGNTEAFF. The chain has TRBV2 and TRBJ1-1, with a weak D call TRBD1 (5 bases). The CDR3 is 14 amino acids. V lost 7 bases and J 1 base, leaving 13 bases between the germline ends. The germline V gene has CDR1 SNHLY and CDR2 FYNNEI.

The V and J genes are TRBV19 and TRBJ2-1, with D unresolved. CDR1 is LNHDA and CDR2 is SQIVND in the germline V gene (reference sequence). The CDR3 is 11 residues long. Trimming stripped 8 bases from V and 3 bases from J, with 5 bases between. This chain's CDR3 is CASRSYNEQFF. CDR3 bases: TGTGCCAGTCGGAGCTACAATGAGCAGTTCTTC.

The rearrangement uses TRBV11-3 and TRBJ2-1, with 11 positions matching TRBD2. Germline V gene sequence: CDR1 SGHNT, CDR2 YENEEA. This CDR3 spans 16 amino acids. The J segment lost 4 bases and the V segment lost 2 bases, leaving 4 bases of the junction unmatched. CDR3 nucleotide sequence: TGTGCCAGCAGCTTATTTGGGACTAGCGGTTACAATGAGCAGTTCTTC. It is translated as CASSLFGTSGYNEQFF.

The chain is built from TRBV10-3 and TRBJ1-2; D is uncertain. Germline lookup yields CDR1 ENHRY and CDR2 SYGVKD. Deletions cut 6 bases from V and 2 bases from J, with 10 bases between. CDR3 length: 13 amino acids. The CDR3 sequence is CAISETRNYGYTF. Written as DNA, the CDR3 is TGTGCCATCAGCGAAACACGAAACTATGGCTACACCTTC.

The chain links TRBV10-3 to TRBJ1-2, with TRBD1 matching over 7 bases. After removal of 7 bases from V and 7 bases from J, the junction contained 15 bases not matched to a gene. CDR1 ENHRY and CDR2 SYGVKD come from the germline V gene. This CDR3 region has 15 residues. The CDR3 DNA reads as TGTGCCATCACCCCCGGACAGGACCCATTCCGTGGCTACACCTTC. Protein: CAITPGQDPFRGYTF.

V is TRBV4-3 and J is TRBJ2-1, with 9 nucleotides matching TRBD2. The CDR3 spans 16 residues. From germline, CDR1 is LGHNA and CDR2 YSLEER. Losses at the gene ends were 4 bases for V and 7 bases for J; bases not matched to a gene: 11. This chain's CDR3 is CASSPARSGGTNEQFF. The DNA for the CDR3 is TGCGCCAGCAGCCCCGCCCGGAGCGGGGGGACGAATGAGCAGTTCTTC.

The chain uses TRBV18 and TRBJ2-1; D not resolved. With 6 bases removed from V and 6 bases from J, the gap between germline ends came to 12 bases. This CDR3 spans 13 amino acids. Germline V lookup: CDR1 KGHSH, CDR2 LQKENI. The chain's CDR3 is CASSPPEVNEQFF. The CDR3 DNA reads as TGTGCCAGCTCCCCCCCCGAGGTCAATGAGCAGTTCTTC.

The gene calls are TRBV4-1 and TRBJ1-5; D is unresolved. Germline CDR1 reads MGHRA; CDR2 reads YSYEKL. The V and J ends lost 0 bases and 1 base respectively, with 7 bases between them. The CDR3 is 15 residues long. The CDR3 DNA reads as TGCGCCAGCAGCCAAGATTGGCGGAGCAATCAGCCCCAGCATTTT. Its translation is CASSQDWRSNQPQHF.

This clone has a handful of counts. J is TRBJ1-1 and V is TRBV4-2; D is uncertain. Germline CDR1 and CDR2: LGHNA and YNFKEQ. V lost 5 bases and J 0 bases, leaving 7 bases between the germline ends. The CDR3 has 13 residues. As DNA, the CDR3 is TGTGCCAGCAGCATGTACATGAACACTGAAGCTTTCTTT. The encoded protein is CASSMYMNTEAFF.

The chain combines TRBV5-1 with TRBJ1-2, with D unresolved. Germline loops: CDR1 SGHRS, CDR2 YFSETQ. V was pared by 4 bases and J by 11 bases, with 21 bases between. The CDR3 totals 14 residues. The CDR3 nucleotides read TGCGCCAGCAGCCTTGGCACATTCGGGGAACGGTACACCTTC. Encoded protein: CASSLGTFGERYTF.

The CDR3 is CASSQVYGGQLYEQYF. CDR3 DNA: TGTGCCAGCAGCCAAGTATACGGTGGACAGCTCTACGAGCAGTACTTC. The chain is built from TRBV14 and TRBJ2-7; maybe TRBD1 (6 bases). Trimming left V 1 base short and J 3 bases short, with 16 bases between. Per germline, CDR1 SGHDN and CDR2 FVKESK. The CDR3 has 16 amino acids. The full variable domain, rest sourced from reference TRBV14 and TRBJ2-7, is EAGVTQFPSHSVIEKGQTVTLRCDPISGHDNLYWYRRVMGKEIKFLLHFVKESKQDESGMPNNRFLAERTGGTYSTLKVQPAELEDSGVYFCASSQVYGGQLYEQYFGPGTRLTVT.

The chain has TRBV18 and TRBJ2-1; the D is unclear. V lost 2 bases to trimming and J lost 0 bases, with 11 bases between them. CDR1 and CDR2 (germline): KGHSH, LQKENI. The CDR3 is made up of 16 amino acids. The CDR3 spells CASSPSGPDSYNEQFF. The CDR3 DNA reads as TGTGCCAGCTCACCAAGTGGCCCAGACTCCTACAATGAGCAGTTCTTC.

The CDR3 here is CASSLQGSRQPQHF. For the CDR3, the DNA is TGTGCCAGCAGTTTACAGGGCTCGAGGCAGCCCCAGCATTTT. V usage is TRBV27 and J usage is TRBJ1-5, with D perhaps matching TRBD1 (5 bases). V was clipped by 2 bases and J by 7 bases, with 12 bases between them. The CDR3 runs to 14 residues. Germline V gives CDR1 MNHEY, CDR2 SMNVEV (reference sequence).

This clone has just one count. The chain uses TRBV5-1 and TRBJ1-4, with D perhaps TRBD1 (6 bases). The CDR3 length is 15 residues. The ends were cut back, 4 bases at V and 7 bases at J, with 17 bases in the middle. Germline CDR1 SGHRS, CDR2 YFSETQ. CDR3 protein: CASSPGDGGGEKLFF. The CDR3 DNA sequence: TGCGCCAGCAGCCCAGGGGATGGGGGCGGTGAAAAACTGTTTTTT.

The V and J genes are TRBV2 and TRBJ2-1; 9 nucleotides match TRBD1. Germline V gene sequence: CDR1 SNHLY, CDR2 FYNNEI. V lost 10 bases, J lost 7 bases, and 14 bases stayed unmatched. The CDR3 consists of 15 residues. The CDR3 DNA sequence: TGTGCCACCCAGACCCGGGACAGGGTGGGAAATGAGCAGTTCTTC. Translation gives CATQTRDRVGNEQFF. The variable domain in full, completed from reference TRBV2 and TRBJ2-1, reads EPEVTQTPSHQVTQMGQEVILRCVPISNHLYFYWYRQILGQKVEFLVSFYNNEISEKSEIFDDQFSVERPDGSNFTLKIRSTKLEDSAMYFCATQTRDRVGNEQFFGPGTRLTVL.

The chain joins TRBV4-2 to TRBJ2-5; 7 nucleotides align to TRBD2. CDR1 and CDR2 (germline): LGHNA, YNFKEQ. The junction had 12 bases not matched to a gene; V was cut back by 7 bases and J by 7 bases. CDR3 length: 14 residues. The chain's CDR3 is CASTGEVGGRTQYF. CDR3 nucleotides: TGTGCCAGCACCGGGGAGGTCGGGGGGAGGACCCAGTACTTC.

The chain joins TRBV6-5 to TRBJ2-7, with D perhaps TRBD1 (5 bases). This CDR3 has 14 residues. Germline V lookup: CDR1 MNHEY, CDR2 SVGAGI. V lost 0 bases, J lost 1 base, and 7 bases lay in between. The CDR3 sequence: CASSYSGVSYEQYF. In DNA, the CDR3 is TGTGCCAGCAGTTACTCAGGGGTGTCCTACGAGCAGTACTTC.

This clone came up many times. V usage is TRBV5-1 and J usage is TRBJ2-1; TRBD1 matches 7 bases. This CDR3 has 13 amino acids. Trimming took 4 bases from V and 7 from J; bases not matched to a gene: 5. The V gene's germline CDR1 is SGHRS and CDR2 YFSETQ. This chain's CDR3 is CASSIQGRNEQFF. For the CDR3, the DNA is TGCGCCAGCAGCATACAGGGGCGGAATGAGCAGTTCTTC.

The chain carries TRBV10-2 and TRBJ2-7, with 10 nucleotides matching TRBD2. CDR1 and CDR2 from the germline V gene are WSHSY and SAAADI. Unmatched junction bases numbered 8, after V lost 9 bases and J lost 3 bases. The CDR3 extends over 14 amino acids. The CDR3 is CASLRPSGSYEQYF. CDR3 nucleotides: TGCGCCAGTTTACGGCCTAGCGGGAGCTACGAGCAGTACTTC.

The chain carries TRBV19 and TRBJ2-7; TRBD2 is a possible D gene (5 bases). Trimming cost V 5 bases and J 4 bases, with 12 bases left between them. The CDR3 runs 13 residues. Per germline, CDR1 LNHDA and CDR2 SQIVND (reference sequence). This CDR3 reads CASSATGWYEQYF. CDR3 coding DNA: TGTGCCAGTAGTGCCACGGGGTGGTACGAGCAGTACTTC.